A selection of T cell receptor beta chains follows, all from one sample in a study of T cells in Graves' hyperthyroidism and ophthalmopathy. TCRdb recomputed calls from the multiplex PCR reads with MiXCR, one row per CDR3 protein. The repertoire has approximately 400,000 distinct CDR3 sequences, approximately 20% of them found once; the top ten carry 3% to 4.5%. The sequenced sample consisted of blood. Receptor source: a woman between 18 and 29 years old with Graves' hyperthyroidism. CDR3s include the opening cysteine and the closing phenylalanine or tryptophan. D genes are given only for firm matches. Size values are once, few and many counts, or a class for expanded clones, and some rows have none.

clone size: many
V gene: TRBV5-6
J gene: TRBJ1-3
D gene: .
CDR3 protein: CASSLTLSGNTIYF
CDR3 DNA: TGTGCCAGCAGCTTAACTCTCTCTGGAAACACCATATATTTT

clone size: many
V gene: TRBV28
J gene: TRBJ2-7
D gene: .
CDR3 protein: CASRLQGTYEQYF
CDR3 DNA: TGTGCCAGTAGACTACAGGGAACCTACGAGCAGTACTTC

clone size: many
V gene: TRBV2
J gene: TRBJ1-1
D gene: .
CDR3 protein: CASSLDTLNTEAFF
CDR3 DNA: TGTGCCAGCAGTCTCGACACCCTGAACACTGAAGCTTTCTTT

clone size: many
V gene: TRBV20-1
J gene: TRBJ2-7
D gene: TRBD1
CDR3 protein: CSAREYRGSEQYF
CDR3 DNA: TGCAGTGCTAGAGAGTACAGGGGGAGCGAGCAGTACTTC

clone size: many
V gene: TRBV12-3/TRBV12-4
J gene: TRBJ1-6
D gene: TRBD1
CDR3 protein: CASSRDRGRRSPLHF
CDR3 DNA: TGTGCCAGCAGTAGGGACAGGGGGCGACGGTCACCCCTCCACTTT

clone size: few
V gene: TRBV20-1
J gene: TRBJ2-1
D gene: .
CDR3 protein: CSARSATGRYNEQFF
CDR3 DNA: TGCAGTGCTAGATCCGCCACAGGGCGCTACAATGAGCAGTTCTTC

clone size: many
V gene: TRBV24-1
J gene: TRBJ2-5
D gene: .
CDR3 protein: CATSDLEGQETQYF
CDR3 DNA: TGTGCCACCAGTGATTTGGAAGGGCAAGAGACCCAGTACTTC

clone size: .
V gene: TRBV3-1
J gene: TRBJ2-3
D gene: .
CDR3 protein: CASSQDEWVGPPTDTQYF
CDR3 DNA: TGTGCCAGCAGCCAAGATGAGTGGGTAGGACCCCCCACAGATACGCAGTATTTT

clone size: many
V gene: TRBV6-5
J gene: TRBJ2-7
D gene: TRBD1
CDR3 protein: CASVWTGKPYEQYF
CDR3 DNA: TGTGCCAGCGTCTGGACAGGCAAGCCCTACGAGCAGTACTTC

clone size: .
V gene: TRBV6-5
J gene: TRBJ1-1
D gene: TRBD1
CDR3 protein: CASSLQGSIIEAFF
CDR3 DNA: TGTGCCAGCAGTCTACAGGGGTCCATCATTGAAGCTTTCTTT

clone size: many
V gene: TRBV12-3/TRBV12-4
J gene: TRBJ1-2
D gene: .
CDR3 protein: CASSLSADGYTF
CDR3 DNA: TGTGCCAGCAGTTTGTCGGCAGATGGCTACACCTTC

clone size: many
V gene: TRBV6-1
J gene: TRBJ1-1
D gene: .
CDR3 protein: CASSEYGGDTEAFF
CDR3 DNA: TGTGCCAGCAGTGAATATGGTGGGGACACTGAAGCTTTCTTT

clone size: many
V gene: TRBV19
J gene: TRBJ2-7
D gene: TRBD2
CDR3 protein: CASSSPGLAGGSLEQYF
CDR3 DNA: TGTGCCAGTAGTTCACCGGGACTAGCGGGGGGAAGCCTCGAGCAGTACTTC

clone size: many
V gene: TRBV7-8
J gene: TRBJ1-4
D gene: TRBD1
CDR3 protein: CASRPRWDRGEKLFF
CDR3 DNA: TGTGCCAGCAGGCCAAGGTGGGACAGGGGTGAAAAACTGTTTTTT

clone size: many
V gene: TRBV20-1
J gene: TRBJ2-7
D gene: .
CDR3 protein: CSARGIKVLGRNYEQYF
CDR3 DNA: TGCAGTGCTAGAGGTATAAAGGTGTTGGGTCGCAACTACGAGCAGTACTTC

clone size: many
V gene: TRBV10-3
J gene: TRBJ1-5
D gene: TRBD1
CDR3 protein: CATGTGTDNSNQPQHF
CDR3 DNA: TGTGCCACCGGGACAGGGACGGACAATAGCAATCAGCCCCAGCATTTT

clone size: many
V gene: TRBV20-1
J gene: TRBJ1-5
D gene: TRBD1
CDR3 protein: CSAKYGTDSQPQHF
CDR3 DNA: TGCAGTGCTAAATACGGGACAGATAGTCAGCCCCAGCATTTT

clone size: many
V gene: TRBV11-2
J gene: TRBJ2-2
D gene: .
CDR3 protein: CASSYREQDTGELFF
CDR3 DNA: TGTGCCAGCAGCTATAGAGAACAGGACACCGGGGAGCTGTTTTTT

clone size: many
V gene: TRBV6-1
J gene: TRBJ2-7
D gene: .
CDR3 protein: CASNTARSYEQYF
CDR3 DNA: TGTGCCAGCAATACTGCCCGCTCCTACGAGCAGTACTTC

clone size: many
V gene: TRBV2
J gene: TRBJ1-2
D gene: .
CDR3 protein: CASSETGFSYTF
CDR3 DNA: TGTGCCAGCAGTGAAACGGGATTCAGCTACACCTTC

clone size: many
V gene: TRBV12-3/TRBV12-4
J gene: TRBJ1-1
D gene: .
CDR3 protein: CASSLTRGPEAFF
CDR3 DNA: TGTGCCAGCAGTCTGACCCGAGGCCCTGAAGCTTTCTTT

clone size: .
V gene: TRBV10-1
J gene: TRBJ1-5
D gene: .
CDR3 protein: CASSEPTRRGLRSYSNQPQHF
CDR3 DNA: TGCGCCAGCAGTGAGCCGACCCGACGGGGGCTCAGGAGTTATAGCAATCAGCCCCAGCATTTT

clone size: many
V gene: TRBV12-3/TRBV12-4
J gene: TRBJ1-1
D gene: .
CDR3 protein: CASSYLQGATEAFF
CDR3 DNA: TGTGCCAGCAGTTACCTACAGGGCGCCACTGAAGCTTTCTTT

clone size: many
V gene: TRBV29-1
J gene: TRBJ2-5
D gene: .
CDR3 protein: CSVSGRMQETQYF
CDR3 DNA: TGCAGCGTTTCGGGACGGATGCAAGAGACCCAGTACTTC

clone size: many
V gene: TRBV28
J gene: TRBJ1-1
D gene: .
CDR3 protein: CASSLRPPKDTEAFF
CDR3 DNA: TGTGCCAGCAGTCTCCGACCTCCTAAGGACACTGAAGCTTTCTTT

clone size: many
V gene: TRBV20-1
J gene: TRBJ2-7
D gene: .
CDR3 protein: CSAAPGVLREQYF
CDR3 DNA: TGCAGTGCCGCCCCAGGGGTACTACGAGAGCAGTACTTC

clone size: .
V gene: TRBV3-1
J gene: TRBJ2-7
D gene: .
CDR3 protein: CASSPGTDAYEQYF
CDR3 DNA: TGTGCCAGCAGCCCCGGGACCGATGCTTACGAGCAGTACTTC

clone size: many
V gene: TRBV20-1
J gene: TRBJ2-2
D gene: TRBD2
CDR3 protein: CSATRFSGGDGELFF
CDR3 DNA: TGCAGTGCTACTCGTTTTAGCGGGGGCGACGGGGAGCTGTTTTTT

clone size: many
V gene: TRBV4-1
J gene: TRBJ2-7
D gene: .
CDR3 protein: CASSQASGYEQYF
CDR3 DNA: TGCGCCAGCAGCCAAGCATCGGGTTACGAGCAGTACTTC

clone size: many
V gene: TRBV7-3
J gene: TRBJ1-1
D gene: .
CDR3 protein: CASSLGGGVAEAFF
CDR3 DNA: TGTGCCAGCAGCTTAGGGGGGGGAGTCGCTGAAGCTTTCTTT

clone size: many
V gene: TRBV12-3/TRBV12-4
J gene: TRBJ1-5
D gene: .
CDR3 protein: CASSLNDWAQHF
CDR3 DNA: TGTGCCAGCAGTTTAAACGATTGGGCCCAGCATTTT

clone size: many
V gene: TRBV6-5
J gene: TRBJ2-7
D gene: .
CDR3 protein: CASSNIQGSYEQYF
CDR3 DNA: TGTGCCAGCAGTAACATACAGGGTTCCTACGAGCAGTACTTC

clone size: many
V gene: TRBV12-3/TRBV12-4
J gene: TRBJ1-3
D gene: .
CDR3 protein: CASRAASGNTIYF
CDR3 DNA: TGTGCCAGCAGGGCGGCCAGCGGAAACACCATATATTTT

clone size: many
V gene: TRBV9
J gene: TRBJ2-5
D gene: .
CDR3 protein: CASSVGELRGSETQYF
CDR3 DNA: TGTGCCAGCAGCGTAGGGGAGTTGAGGGGTTCGGAGACCCAGTACTTC

clone size: many
V gene: TRBV28
J gene: TRBJ2-3
D gene: .
CDR3 protein: CASSWTEARDTQYF
CDR3 DNA: TGTGCCAGCAGTTGGACAGAGGCACGGGATACGCAGTATTTT

clone size: many
V gene: TRBV12-3/TRBV12-4
J gene: TRBJ1-1
D gene: .
CDR3 protein: CASSPQEYTEAFF
CDR3 DNA: TGTGCCAGCAGTCCACAAGAATACACTGAAGCTTTCTTT